The clone carrying this TCR beta chain has at least ten counts. Its antigen is as yet unknown. The V gene's germline CDR1 is PRHDT and CDR2 FYEKMQ (reference sequence). V shed 5 bases and J shed 2 bases, with 13 bases lying between them. The CDR3 extends over 14 amino acids. The data were obtained in a study of T cells in Graves' hyperthyroidism and ophthalmopathy. General study points: Model predictions of ophthalmopathy came a median approximately 6 months before onset.

RNA transcripts yielded amplified TCR beta CDR3 regions. An initial round of RT-PCR targeting the TCR CDR3 relied on the HTBI primer set. TCRdb called the multiplex PCR reads again in MiXCR, with one record for every CDR3 protein. The data show around 600,000 distinct CDR3 sequences, approximately 15% seen once. The material sequenced was blood. V and J are TRBV13 and TRBJ2-7, with D possibly matching TRBD1 (6 bases). The receptor comes from a woman aged 18 to 35 with Graves' ophthalmopathy. The CDR3 DNA sequence: TGTGCCAGCAGCAAGGGGGACATAGCCTACGAGCAGTACTTC. Protein: CASSKGDIAYEQYF.